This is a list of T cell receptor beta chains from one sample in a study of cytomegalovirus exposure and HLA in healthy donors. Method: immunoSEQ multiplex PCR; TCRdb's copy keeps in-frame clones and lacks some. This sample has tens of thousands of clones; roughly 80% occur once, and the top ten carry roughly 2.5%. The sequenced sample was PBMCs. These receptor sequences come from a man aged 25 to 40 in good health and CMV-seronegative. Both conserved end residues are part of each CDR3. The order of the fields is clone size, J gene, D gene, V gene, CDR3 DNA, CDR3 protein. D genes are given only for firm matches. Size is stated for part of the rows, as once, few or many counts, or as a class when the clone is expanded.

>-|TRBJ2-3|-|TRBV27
TGTGCCAGCAGTCCCCGGGGGGCGGGCACAGATACGCAGTATTTT
CASSPRGAGTDTQYF
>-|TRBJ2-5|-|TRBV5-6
TGTGCCAGCAGCTTGGTTAAGACAGCGCAAGAGACCCAGTACTTC
CASSLVKTAQETQYF
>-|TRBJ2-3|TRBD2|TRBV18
TGTGCCAGCTCACCACTTGCCGTTAGCGGGGGGGCCCCGCCGGGTGATACGCAGTATTTT
CASSPLAVSGGAPPGDTQYF
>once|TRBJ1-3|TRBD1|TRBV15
TGTGCCACCAGCAGCGGGACAGTCGGAAACACCATATATTTT
CATSSGTVGNTIYF
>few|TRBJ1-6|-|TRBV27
TGTGCCAGCAGTTTCGGGGGGGGCGCTGGAAATTCACCCCTCCACTTT
CASSFGGGAGNSPLHF
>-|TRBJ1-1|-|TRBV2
TGTGCCAGCATCGCGGGCGTGTACACTGAAGCTTTCTTT
CASIAGVYTEAFF
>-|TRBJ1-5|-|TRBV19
TGTGCCAGTAGTAGCCCGCCTCAGGGGAGGGGCAATCAGCCCCAGCATTTT
CASSSPPQGRGNQPQHF
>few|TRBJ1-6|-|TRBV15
TGTGCCACCAGCAGTGCGGATTCACCCCTCCACTTT
CATSSADSPLHF
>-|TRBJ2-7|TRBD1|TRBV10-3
TGTGCCATCAGCGCACGGGACAGGGGGACAAACGAGCAGTACTTC
CAISARDRGTNEQYF
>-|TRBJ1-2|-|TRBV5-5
TGTGCCAGCAGCTTAGTAGCGACAGGTCTGAATGGCTACACCTTC
CASSLVATGLNGYTF
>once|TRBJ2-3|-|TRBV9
TGTGCCAGCAGTGCCAGGGGTAACACAGATACGCAGTATTTT
CASSARGNTDTQYF
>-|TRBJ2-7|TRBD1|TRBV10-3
TGTGCCTCGACAACACAGGGGATATACGAGCAGTACTTC
CASTTQGIYEQYF
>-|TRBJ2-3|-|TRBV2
TGTGCCACTCGCGGGCGGGGGCCCCCAGATACGCAGTATTTT
CATRGRGPPDTQYF
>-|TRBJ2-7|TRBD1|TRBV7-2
TGTGCCAGCAGGTCGGACAGGGGGAGCTCCTACGAGCAGTACTTC
CASRSDRGSSYEQYF
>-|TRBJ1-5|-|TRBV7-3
TGTGCCAGCAGCTTAAGTGGGGGCCCTAATCAGCCCCAGCATTTT
CASSLSGGPNQPQHF
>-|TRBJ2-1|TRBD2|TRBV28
TGTGCCACGACTAAGGGGGGGGCTAGCGGGGTCAATGAGCAGTTCTTC
CATTKGGASGVNEQFF
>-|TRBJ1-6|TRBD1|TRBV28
TGTGCCAGCAGTTTGACAGGGACAGGTTCGCCCCTCCACTTT
CASSLTGTGSPLHF
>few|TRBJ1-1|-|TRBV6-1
TGTGCCAGCTCGAAAGAGGGGAACACTGAAGCTTTCTTT
CASSKEGNTEAFF
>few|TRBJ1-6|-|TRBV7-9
TGTGCCAGCAGCCTAAGGGGGGGACACCAAATGTTGGATTCACCCCTCCACTTT
CASSLRGGHQMLDSPLHF
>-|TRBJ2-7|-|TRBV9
TGTGCCAGCAGCCCGATGACAGCTCATACCTACGAGCAGTACTTC
CASSPMTAHTYEQYF
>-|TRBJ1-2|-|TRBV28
TGTGCCAGCAGTCGGGTTTATGGCTACACCTTC
CASSRVYGYTF
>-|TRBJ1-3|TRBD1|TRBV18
TGTGCCAGCTCACCCGACAGGGTCTCTGGAAACACCATATATTTT
CASSPDRVSGNTIYF
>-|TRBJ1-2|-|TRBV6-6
TGTGCCAGCGGATCGGACAGAGACTATGGCTACACCTTC
CASGSDRDYGYTF
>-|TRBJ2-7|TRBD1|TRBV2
TGTGCCAGCACCCGGGACAGGCAGAACTCCTACGAGCAGTACTTC
CASTRDRQNSYEQYF
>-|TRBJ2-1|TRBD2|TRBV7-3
TGTGCCAGCAGTCCTCTAGCGGGAGTCTACAATGAGCAGTTCTTC
CASSPLAGVYNEQFF
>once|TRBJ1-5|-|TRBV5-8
TGTGCCAGCAGCGCCCAGGGGAGCCACCACAATCAGCCCCAGCATTTT
CASSAQGSHHNQPQHF
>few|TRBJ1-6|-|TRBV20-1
TGCAGTGCTAGAGTGGGAGACTACGCCCACTTT
CSARVGDYAHF
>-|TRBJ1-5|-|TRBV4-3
TGCGCCAGCAGCCAAGATTTCGGGAAGAATCAGCCCCAGCATTTT
CASSQDFGKNQPQHF
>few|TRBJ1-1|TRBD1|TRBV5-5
TGTGCCAGCAGCCAAGGACAGGGTCTCATGAACACTGAAGCTTTCTTT
CASSQGQGLMNTEAFF
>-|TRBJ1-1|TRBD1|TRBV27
TGTGCCAGCAGGAGGACAGGGGGCACTGAAGCTTTCTTT
CASRRTGGTEAFF
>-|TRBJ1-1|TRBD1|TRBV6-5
TGTGCCAGCAGCCGCGACAGGGGAAGGCTCGATTTCTTT
CASSRDRGRLDFF
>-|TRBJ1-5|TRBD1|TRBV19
TGTGCCAGTAGTATTTGGACAGGGGGTACGGAGCCCCAGCATTTT
CASSIWTGGTEPQHF
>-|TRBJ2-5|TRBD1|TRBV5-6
TGTGCCAGCAGCTTGAGTACAGGGGGAGAGACCCAGTACTTC
CASSLSTGGETQYF
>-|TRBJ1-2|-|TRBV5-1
TGCGCCAGCACAATCGTACAGGGCGCCTATGGCTACACCTTC
CASTIVQGAYGYTF
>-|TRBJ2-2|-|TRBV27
TGTGCCAGCAGTCGCCAAGGGGAGAACACCGGGGAGCTGTTTTTT
CASSRQGENTGELFF
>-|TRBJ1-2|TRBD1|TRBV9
TGTGCCAGCAGCGGAGACGGGCTGGGACAGGGTGGCTACACCTTC
CASSGDGLGQGGYTF
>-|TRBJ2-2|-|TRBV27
TGTGCCAGCAGTTTCGGGGGTGGTTCCGGGGAGCTGTTTTTT
CASSFGGGSGELFF
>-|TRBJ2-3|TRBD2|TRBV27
TGTGCCAGCAGTTTATCGGGCGGGAGGGCAGATACGCAGTATTTT
CASSLSGGRADTQYF
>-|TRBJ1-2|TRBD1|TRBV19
TGTGCCAGTAGGGAGGGGGCTGACTATGGCTACACCTTC
CASREGADYGYTF
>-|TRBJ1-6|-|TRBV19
TGTGCCAGTAATTCGGCAGGTTCGGCGTTAAATTCACCCCTCCACTTT
CASNSAGSALNSPLHF
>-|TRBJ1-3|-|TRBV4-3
TGCGCCAGCAGCCAAGATTTCGCCTACTCTGGAAACACCATATATTTT
CASSQDFAYSGNTIYF
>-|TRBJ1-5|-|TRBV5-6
TGTGCCAGCAGCTTGGGACAGCTCGGTCAGCCCCAGCATTTT
CASSLGQLGQPQHF
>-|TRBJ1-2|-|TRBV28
TGTGCCAGCCGGGGACAAGGGTCCTATGGCTACACCTTC
CASRGQGSYGYTF
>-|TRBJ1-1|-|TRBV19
TGTGCCAGTAGTATTTTAAACACTGAAGCTTTCTTT
CASSILNTEAFF
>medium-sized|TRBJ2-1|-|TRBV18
TGTGCCAGCTCACCACCCACTCAATGGTCCTACAATGAGCAGTTCTTC
CASSPPTQWSYNEQFF
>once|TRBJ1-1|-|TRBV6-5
TGTGCCAGCAGCCCCTGGGCTGTCGGGGCTGAAGCTTTCTTT
CASSPWAVGAEAFF
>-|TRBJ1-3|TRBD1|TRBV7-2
TGTGCCAGCAGCTTAGAGAGGGGGCTAGGAAACACCATATATTTT
CASSLERGLGNTIYF
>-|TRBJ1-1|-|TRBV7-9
TGTGCCAGCAGCTTACCCGGGGGGGGCCCGAACACTGAAGCTTTCTTT
CASSLPGGGPNTEAFF
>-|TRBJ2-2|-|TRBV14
TGTGCCAGCAGCCAATGGGCCTACACCGGGGAGCTGTTTTTT
CASSQWAYTGELFF
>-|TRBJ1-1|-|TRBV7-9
TGTGCCAGCAGCTTGACAGTAGCCGTGACAAACACTGAAGCTTTCTTT
CASSLTVAVTNTEAFF
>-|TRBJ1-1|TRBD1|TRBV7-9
TGTGCCAGCAGGGGGACAGGACTTAACACTGAAGCTTTCTTT
CASRGTGLNTEAFF
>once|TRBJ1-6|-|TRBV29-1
TGCAGCGTTGGGAGTGACTATAATTCACCCCTCCACTTT
CSVGSDYNSPLHF
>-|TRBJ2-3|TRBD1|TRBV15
TGTGCCACCAGTTGGGACAGGGATTACACAGATACGCAGTATTTT
CATSWDRDYTDTQYF
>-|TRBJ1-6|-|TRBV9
TGTGCCAGCAGCGAAACAGCAACTGATTCACCCCTCCACTTT
CASSETATDSPLHF
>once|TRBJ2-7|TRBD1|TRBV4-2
TGTGCCAGCAGCCAGGCGGGACAGGGGGCGTACGAGCAGTACTTC
CASSQAGQGAYEQYF